The TCR beta chain described here comes from a study of T cells expressing NK-cell markers. Study as a whole: Sorted CD3+CD56-NKG2C+, CD3+CD56+NKG2C- and CD3+CD56+NKG2C+ T cells were the source of the TCR beta repertoires. Overall study findings and caveats: HCMV specificity was not established for the expanded NKG2C+ T cell clones.

UMIs accompanied the 5'RACE template switching by which TCR beta cDNA was made. Using the 5' RACE reads, TCRdb records one entry per CDR3 protein without DNA. Its table lists hundreds of thousands of distinct CDR3 sequences. Concerning this clonotype: The antigen is unknown.

The CDR3 contains 13 residues. Germline V lookup: CDR1 DFQATT, CDR2 SNEGSKA (reference sequence). The V call is TRBV20-1, the J call TRBJ2-2; TCRdb indicates TRBD1, and absent DNA this call remains unverified. The sample taken for sequencing was blood T cells: a sorted CD56 or NKG2C T cell subset, CD4+ or CD8+ T cells, or bulk PBMC T cells (not recorded which). This receptor was identified in a man between 18 and 35 years old in good health. The CDR3 here is CSAVDTNTGELFF.